This TCR beta chain emerged from a study of siplizumab effects on memory and regulatory T cells. On this clone itself: Its specificity is not known.

General study findings and limits: Naive T cells apparently outstripped memory cells in diversity and seemed major alloresponse contributors. For mappable alloreactive CD4+ clones, the mean Treg-derived fraction was less than 70% with siplizumab and roughly 25% in controls.

Profiling relied on immunoSEQ multiplex PCR, and the TCRdb table lists in-frame clones only, not all of them. The sample shows 20,000 or so clones, about 45% of them seen only once. V lost 5 bases to trimming and J lost 7 bases, with 15 bases between them. The CDR3 sequence is 15 residues long. Germline V gives CDR1 SGHAT, CDR2 FQNNGV. Cells from the mixed lymphocyte reaction were cocultured for 5 to 6 days at 37°C. V usage is TRBV11-2 and J usage is TRBJ1-6; D possibly corresponds to TRBD1 (5 bases). This sequence was found in a human donor in good health; the cells came from an allogeneic mixed lymphocyte reaction. Some clones in this sample may be carry-over from other donors' samples. The sequenced material came from CFSE-low (dividing) CD4+ T cells sorted from an allogeneic mixed lymphocyte reaction. The CDR3 reads CASSLQAEVNSPLHF. Written as DNA, the CDR3 is TGTGCCAGCAGCCTACAGGCCGAGGTGAATTCACCCCTCCACTTT.